The present T cell receptor beta chain was sequenced within a study of blood T cells in healthy people across ages. A sample-barcoded 5' primer and a J-beta primer mix were used in a second PCR of roughly 6 to 11 cycles. Carrying 12 random nucleotides, a template-switch adaptor labeled each individual cDNA molecule. TCRdb reprocessed the 5' RACE reads with MiXCR, giving one entry per CDR3 protein. The sample gives about 500,000 distinct CDR3 sequences, 24% of which show up once; roughly 9.4% is in the top ten. A word on this clonotype: Its antigen is unknown.

Study-wide points: The study found more naive CD4+ cells and higher diversity in long-lived than aged donors.

The sample was also linked to a second study, of T cells of mothers and their children.

The TCR originated in a boy aged 10-17 years in good health. Material: blood.

CDR3: CATSARDRRAETQYF. Written as DNA, the CDR3 is TGTGCCACCAGCGCCAGGGACCGACGGGCGGAGACCCAGTACTTC. The chain links TRBV15 to TRBJ2-5; D may be TRBD1 or TRBD2 (5 bases each). Germline CDR1 and CDR2: LNHNV and YYDKDF (reference sequence). Trimming left V 5 bases short and J 5 bases short, with 18 bases between. This CDR3 is 15 amino acids long.